The entry below gives a single T cell receptor beta chain sequence along with its context. The sample belongs to a study of T cell responses to AZD1222 COVID-19 vaccine. The V gene end was trimmed by 0 bases and the J gene end by 8 bases; junction bases not matched to a gene: 6. Germline V gene data show CDR1 as SGHRS and CDR2 as YFSETQ. This CDR3 contains 14 residues. Generated by immunoSEQ multiplex PCR, the TCRdb table keeps only in-frame clones and is missing some. The sample carries 40,000 to 55,000 clones, approximately 90% recorded once. The specimen was peripheral blood, collected 28 days after the second AZD1222 dose. The rearrangement links TRBV5-1 to TRBJ1-2; 8 bases map to TRBD1. The TCR sequence derives from an adult who received the AZD1222 COVID-19 vaccine. The CDR3 DNA sequence: TGCGCCAGCAGCTTGGGGACAGGGACGGAAGGCTACACCTTC. It is translated as CASSLGTGTEGYTF.